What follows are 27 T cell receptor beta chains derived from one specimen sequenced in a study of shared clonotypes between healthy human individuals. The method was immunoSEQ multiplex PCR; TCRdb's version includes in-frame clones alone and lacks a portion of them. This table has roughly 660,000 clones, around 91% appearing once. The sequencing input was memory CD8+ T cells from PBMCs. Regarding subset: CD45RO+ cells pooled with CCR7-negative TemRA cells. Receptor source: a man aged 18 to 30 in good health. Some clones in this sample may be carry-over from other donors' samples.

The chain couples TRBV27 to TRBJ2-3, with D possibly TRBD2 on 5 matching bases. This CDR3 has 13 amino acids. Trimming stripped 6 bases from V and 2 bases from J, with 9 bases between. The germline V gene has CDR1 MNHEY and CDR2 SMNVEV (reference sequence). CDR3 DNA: TGTGCCAGCAGACTAGATATCACAGATACGCAGTATTTT. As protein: CASRLDITDTQYF.

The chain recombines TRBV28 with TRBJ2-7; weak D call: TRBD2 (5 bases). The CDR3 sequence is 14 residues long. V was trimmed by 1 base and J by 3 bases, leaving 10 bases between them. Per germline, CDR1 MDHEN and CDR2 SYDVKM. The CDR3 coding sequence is TGTGCCAGCAGTTTATTTGAAGGAGGCTACGAGCAGTACTTC. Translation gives CASSLFEGGYEQYF.

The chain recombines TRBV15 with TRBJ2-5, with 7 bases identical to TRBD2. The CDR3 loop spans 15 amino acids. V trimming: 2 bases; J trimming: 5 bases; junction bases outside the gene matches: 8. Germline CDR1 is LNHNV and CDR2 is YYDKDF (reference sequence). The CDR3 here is CATSRSPGGGETQYF. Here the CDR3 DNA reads TGTGCCACCAGCAGATCCCCGGGGGGTGGTGAGACCCAGTACTTC.

Here the CDR3 DNA reads TGTGCCAGCTCACCGACAGCCTACGAGCAGTACTTC. This gives the protein CASSPTAYEQYF. V usage is TRBV18 and J usage is TRBJ2-7; a possible D gene is TRBD1 (5 bases). V lost 3 bases to trimming and J lost 2 bases, with 5 bases between them. The germline gives CDR1 KGHSH, CDR2 LQKENI. CDR3 size: 12 residues.

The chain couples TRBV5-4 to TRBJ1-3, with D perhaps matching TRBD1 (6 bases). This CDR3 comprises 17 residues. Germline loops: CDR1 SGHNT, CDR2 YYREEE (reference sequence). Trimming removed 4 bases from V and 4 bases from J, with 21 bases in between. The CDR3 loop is CASSHPDAGVGGNTIYF. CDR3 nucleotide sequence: TGTGCCAGCAGCCATCCGGATGCAGGGGTCGGAGGAAACACCATATATTTT.

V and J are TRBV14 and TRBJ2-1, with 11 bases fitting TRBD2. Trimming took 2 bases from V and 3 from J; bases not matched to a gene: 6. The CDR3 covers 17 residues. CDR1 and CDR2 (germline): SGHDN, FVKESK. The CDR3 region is CASSQPTTSGSYNEQFF. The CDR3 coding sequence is TGTGCCAGCAGCCAACCAACTACTAGCGGGAGCTACAATGAGCAGTTCTTC.

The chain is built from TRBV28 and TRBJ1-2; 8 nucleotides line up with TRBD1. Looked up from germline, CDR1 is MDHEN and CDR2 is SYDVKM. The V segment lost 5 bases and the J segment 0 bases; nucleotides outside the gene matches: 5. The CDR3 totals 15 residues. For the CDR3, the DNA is TGTGCCAGCAGTGGGACAGGCGAATCTAACTATGGCTACACCTTC. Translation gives CASSGTGESNYGYTF.

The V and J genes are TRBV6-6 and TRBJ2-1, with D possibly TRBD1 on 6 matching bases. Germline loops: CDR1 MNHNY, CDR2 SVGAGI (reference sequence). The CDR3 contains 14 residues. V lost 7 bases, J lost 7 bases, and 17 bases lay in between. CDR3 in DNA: TGTGCCAGCACCCCTGGGGGCGCCTGGAATGAGCAGTTCTTC. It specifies CASTPGGAWNEQFF.

CDR3 sequence (DNA): TGTGCCAGCAGCCCAGGCAGACAGGGTACCGTCTATGGCTACACCTTC. It is translated as CASSPGRQGTVYGYTF. The rearrangement uses TRBV7-2 and TRBJ1-2; 7 bases are a match to TRBD1. CDR1 and CDR2 from the germline V gene are SGHTA and FQGNSA. This CDR3 spans 16 amino acids. J lost 4 bases, V lost 5 bases, and 13 bases had no gene match.

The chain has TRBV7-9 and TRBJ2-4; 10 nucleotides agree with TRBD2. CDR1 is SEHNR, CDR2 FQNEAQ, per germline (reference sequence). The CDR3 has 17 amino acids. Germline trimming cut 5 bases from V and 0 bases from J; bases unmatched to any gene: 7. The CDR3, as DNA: TGTGCCAGCAGCCAAAGGACTAGCGGTCTAGCCAAAAACATTCAGTACTTC. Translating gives CASSQRTSGLAKNIQYF. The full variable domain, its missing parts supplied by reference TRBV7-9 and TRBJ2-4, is DTGVSQNPRHKITKRGQNVTFRCDPISEHNRLYWYRQTLGQGPEFLTYFQNEAQLEKSRLLSDRFSAERPKGSFSTLEIQRTEQGDSAMYLCASSQRTSGLAKNIQYFGAGTRLSVL.

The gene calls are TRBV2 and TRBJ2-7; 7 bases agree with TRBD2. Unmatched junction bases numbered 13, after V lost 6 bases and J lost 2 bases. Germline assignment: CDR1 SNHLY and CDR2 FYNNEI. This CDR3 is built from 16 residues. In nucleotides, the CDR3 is TGTGCCAGCAGGAGAGACATGCTAGCGGATGCCTACGAGCAGTACTTC. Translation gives CASRRDMLADAYEQYF.

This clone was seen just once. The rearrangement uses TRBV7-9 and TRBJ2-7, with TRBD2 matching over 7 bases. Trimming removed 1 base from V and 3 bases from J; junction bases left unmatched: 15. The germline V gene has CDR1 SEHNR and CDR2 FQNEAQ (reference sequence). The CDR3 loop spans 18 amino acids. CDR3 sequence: CASSLVGGPHPPLYEQYF. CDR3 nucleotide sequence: TGTGCCAGCAGCTTAGTGGGAGGGCCTCATCCCCCCCTCTACGAGCAGTACTTC.

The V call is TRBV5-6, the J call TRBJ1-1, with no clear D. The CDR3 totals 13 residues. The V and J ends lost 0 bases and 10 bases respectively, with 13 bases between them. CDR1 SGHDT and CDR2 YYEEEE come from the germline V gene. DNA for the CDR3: TGTGCCAGCAGCTTGGCCGAGGGAGTAGGAGCTTTCTTT. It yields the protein CASSLAEGVGAFF.

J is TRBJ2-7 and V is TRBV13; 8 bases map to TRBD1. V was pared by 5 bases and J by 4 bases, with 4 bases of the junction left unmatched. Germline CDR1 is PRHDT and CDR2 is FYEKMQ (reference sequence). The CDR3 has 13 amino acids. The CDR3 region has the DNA TGTGCCAGCAGCCCTCAGGGGGCATACGAGCAGTACTTC. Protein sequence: CASSPQGAYEQYF.

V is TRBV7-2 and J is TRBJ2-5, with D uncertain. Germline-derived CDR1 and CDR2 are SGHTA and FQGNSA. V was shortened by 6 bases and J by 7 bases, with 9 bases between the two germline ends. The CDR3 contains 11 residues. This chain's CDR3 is CASSSGPTQYF. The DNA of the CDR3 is TGTGCCAGCAGTTCCGGTCCGACCCAGTACTTC.

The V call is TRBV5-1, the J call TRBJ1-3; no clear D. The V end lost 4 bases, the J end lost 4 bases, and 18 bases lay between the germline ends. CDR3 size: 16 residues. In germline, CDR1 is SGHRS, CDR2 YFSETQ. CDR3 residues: CASSRAIIGEGNTIYF. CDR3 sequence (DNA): TGCGCCAGCAGCCGGGCCATCATTGGGGAAGGAAACACCATATATTTT.

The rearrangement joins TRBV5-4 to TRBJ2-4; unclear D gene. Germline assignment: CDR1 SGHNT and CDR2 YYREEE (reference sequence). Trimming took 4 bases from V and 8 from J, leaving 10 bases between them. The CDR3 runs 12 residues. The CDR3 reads CASSLGMDIQYF. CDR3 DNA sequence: TGTGCCAGCAGCCTGGGAATGGACATTCAGTACTTC.

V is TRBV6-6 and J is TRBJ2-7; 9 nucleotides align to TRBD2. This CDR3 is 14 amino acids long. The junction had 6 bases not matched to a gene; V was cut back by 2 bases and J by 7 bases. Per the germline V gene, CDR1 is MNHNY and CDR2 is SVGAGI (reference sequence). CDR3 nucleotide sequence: TGTGCCAGCAGTTACCCCGGACTAGCGAGGGAGCAGTACTTC. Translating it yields CASSYPGLAREQYF.

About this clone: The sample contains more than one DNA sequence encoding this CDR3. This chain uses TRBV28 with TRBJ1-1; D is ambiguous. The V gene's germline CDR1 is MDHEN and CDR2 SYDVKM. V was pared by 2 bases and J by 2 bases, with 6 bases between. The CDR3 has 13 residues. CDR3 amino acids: CASSLRGNTEAFF. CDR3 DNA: TGTGCCAGCAGTTTACGGGGTAACACTGAAGCTTTCTTT.

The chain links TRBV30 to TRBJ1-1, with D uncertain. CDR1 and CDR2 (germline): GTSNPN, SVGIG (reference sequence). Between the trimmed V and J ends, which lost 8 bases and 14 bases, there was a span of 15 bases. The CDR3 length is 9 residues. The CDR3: CAGWMPYFF. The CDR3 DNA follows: TGTGCCGGCTGGATGCCATACTTCTTT.

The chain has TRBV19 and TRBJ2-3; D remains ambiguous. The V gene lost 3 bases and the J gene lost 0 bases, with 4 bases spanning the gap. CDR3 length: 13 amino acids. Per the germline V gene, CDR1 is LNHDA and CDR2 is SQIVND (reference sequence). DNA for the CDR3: TGTGCCAGTAGTATGGGCAGCACAGATACGCAGTATTTT. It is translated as CASSMGSTDTQYF.

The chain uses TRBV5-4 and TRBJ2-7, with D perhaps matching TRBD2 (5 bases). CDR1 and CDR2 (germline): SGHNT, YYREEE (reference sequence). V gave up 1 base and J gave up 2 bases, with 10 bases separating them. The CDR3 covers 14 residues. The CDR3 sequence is CASSLYSETYEQYF. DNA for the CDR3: TGTGCCAGCAGCTTGTATAGCGAGACCTACGAGCAGTACTTC.

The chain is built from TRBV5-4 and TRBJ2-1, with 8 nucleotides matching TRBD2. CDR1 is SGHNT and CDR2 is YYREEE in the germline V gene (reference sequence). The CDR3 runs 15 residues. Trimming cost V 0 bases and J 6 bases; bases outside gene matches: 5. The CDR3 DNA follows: TGTGCCAGCAGCTTGGCTAGCGGGTTTGGCAATGAGCAGTTCTTC. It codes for CASSLASGFGNEQFF.

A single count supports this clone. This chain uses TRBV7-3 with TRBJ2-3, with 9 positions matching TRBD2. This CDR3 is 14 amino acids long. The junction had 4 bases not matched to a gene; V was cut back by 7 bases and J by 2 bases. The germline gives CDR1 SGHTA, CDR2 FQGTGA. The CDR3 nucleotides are TGTGCCAGCACCCTAGCGGGAAACACAGATACGCAGTATTTT. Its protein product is CASTLAGNTDTQYF.

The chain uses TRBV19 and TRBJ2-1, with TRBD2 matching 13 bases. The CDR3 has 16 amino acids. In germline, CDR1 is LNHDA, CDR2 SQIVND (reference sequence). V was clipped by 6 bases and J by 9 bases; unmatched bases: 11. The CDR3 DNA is TGTGCCAGTAGCCCCATCTTCGGACTAGCGGGAGTTGAGCAGTTCTTC. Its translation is CASSPIFGLAGVEQFF.

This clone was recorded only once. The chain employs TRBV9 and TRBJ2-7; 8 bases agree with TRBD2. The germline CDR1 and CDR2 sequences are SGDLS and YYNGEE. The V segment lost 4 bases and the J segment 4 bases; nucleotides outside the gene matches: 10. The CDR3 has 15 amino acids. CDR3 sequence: CASSPRSGTEYEQYF. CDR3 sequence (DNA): TGTGCCAGCAGCCCCCGTAGCGGGACGGAGTACGAGCAGTACTTC. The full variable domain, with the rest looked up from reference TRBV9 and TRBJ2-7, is DSGVTQTPKHLITATGQRVTLRCSPRSGDLSVYWYQQSLDQGLQFLIQYYNGEERAKGNILERFSAQQFPDLHSELNLSSLELGDSALYFCASSPRSGTEYEQYFGPGTRLTVT.

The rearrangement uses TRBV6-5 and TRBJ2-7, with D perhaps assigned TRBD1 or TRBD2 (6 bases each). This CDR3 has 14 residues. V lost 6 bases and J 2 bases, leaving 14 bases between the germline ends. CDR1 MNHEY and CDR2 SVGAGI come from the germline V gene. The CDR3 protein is CASRLGGNAYEQYF. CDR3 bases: TGTGCCAGCAGGTTAGGGGGGAACGCCTACGAGCAGTACTTC.